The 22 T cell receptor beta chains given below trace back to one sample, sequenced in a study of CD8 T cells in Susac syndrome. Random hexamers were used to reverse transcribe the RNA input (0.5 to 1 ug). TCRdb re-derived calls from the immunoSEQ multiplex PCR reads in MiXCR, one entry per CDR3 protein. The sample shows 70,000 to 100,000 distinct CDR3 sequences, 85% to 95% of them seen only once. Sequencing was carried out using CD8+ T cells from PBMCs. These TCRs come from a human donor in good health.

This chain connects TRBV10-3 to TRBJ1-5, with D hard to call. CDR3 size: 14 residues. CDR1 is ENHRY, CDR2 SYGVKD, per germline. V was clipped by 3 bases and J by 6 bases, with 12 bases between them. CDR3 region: CAISETGLGQPQHF. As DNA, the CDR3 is TGTGCCATCAGTGAAACTGGACTAGGTCAGCCCCAGCATTTT.

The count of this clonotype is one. CDR3 nucleotides: TGTGCCAGCAGTCCACGGGCGGGACACAATAGCAATCAGCCCCAGCATTTT. It translates to CASSPRAGHNSNQPQHF. The V call is TRBV27, the J call TRBJ1-5, with D possibly matching TRBD1 (6 bases). Germline V gives CDR1 MNHEY, CDR2 SMNVEV (reference sequence). The CDR3 is 17 residues long. V was cut by 5 bases and J by 0 bases, with 17 bases left in between.

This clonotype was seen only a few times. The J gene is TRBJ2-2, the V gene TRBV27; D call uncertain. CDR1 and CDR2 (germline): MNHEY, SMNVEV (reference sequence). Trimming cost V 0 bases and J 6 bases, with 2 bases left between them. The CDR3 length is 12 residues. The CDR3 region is CASSLSAGELFF. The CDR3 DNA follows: TGTGCCAGCAGTTTATCGGCCGGGGAGCTGTTTTTT.

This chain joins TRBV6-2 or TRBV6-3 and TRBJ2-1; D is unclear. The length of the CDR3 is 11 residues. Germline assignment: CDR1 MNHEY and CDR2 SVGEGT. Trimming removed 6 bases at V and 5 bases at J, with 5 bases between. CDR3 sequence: CASSPNNEQFF. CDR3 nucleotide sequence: TGTGCCAGCAGCCCCAACAATGAGCAGTTCTTC.

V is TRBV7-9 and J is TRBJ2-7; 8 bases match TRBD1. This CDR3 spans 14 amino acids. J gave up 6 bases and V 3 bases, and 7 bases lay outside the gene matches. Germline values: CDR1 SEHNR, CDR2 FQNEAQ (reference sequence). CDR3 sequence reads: CASSLTQGAGEQYF. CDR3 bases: TGTGCCAGCAGCTTGACCCAGGGGGCAGGCGAGCAGTACTTC.

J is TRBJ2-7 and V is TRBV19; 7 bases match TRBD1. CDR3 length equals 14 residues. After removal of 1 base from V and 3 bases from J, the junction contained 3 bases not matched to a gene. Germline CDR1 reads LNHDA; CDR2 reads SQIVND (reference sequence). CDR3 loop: CASSIGGTVYEQYF. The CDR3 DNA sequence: TGTGCCAGTAGTATAGGAGGGACAGTCTACGAGCAGTACTTC.

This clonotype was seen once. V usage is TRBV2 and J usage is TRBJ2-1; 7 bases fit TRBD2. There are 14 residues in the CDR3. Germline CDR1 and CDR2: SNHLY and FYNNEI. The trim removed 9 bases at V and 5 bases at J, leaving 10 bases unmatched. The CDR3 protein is CASQRLARNNEQFF. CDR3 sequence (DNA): TGTGCCAGTCAAAGACTAGCTAGGAACAATGAGCAGTTCTTC.

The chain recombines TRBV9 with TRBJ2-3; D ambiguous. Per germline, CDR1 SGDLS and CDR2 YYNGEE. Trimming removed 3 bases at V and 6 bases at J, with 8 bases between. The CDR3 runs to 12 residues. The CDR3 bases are TGTGCCAGCAGCGCACGGTGGGATACGCAGTATTTT. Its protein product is CASSARWDTQYF.

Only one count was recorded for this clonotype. The CDR3 DNA is TGTGCCAGCAGCCAACCTAAGGGGGTATTAGGAACAGATACGCAGTATTTT. It encodes CASSQPKGVLGTDTQYF. The J gene is TRBJ2-3, the V gene TRBV3-1, with D possibly TRBD1 on 6 matching bases. The CDR3 runs to 17 residues. Trimming removed 2 bases at V and 3 bases at J, with 18 bases between. The germline V gene has CDR1 LGHDT and CDR2 YNNKEL (reference sequence).

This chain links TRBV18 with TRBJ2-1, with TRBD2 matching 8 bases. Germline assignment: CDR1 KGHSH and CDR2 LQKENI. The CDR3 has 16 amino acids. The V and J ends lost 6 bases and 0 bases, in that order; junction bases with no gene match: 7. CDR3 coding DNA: TGTGCCAGCTCTCAAACTAGCGGCCGCTCCTACAATGAGCAGTTCTTC. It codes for CASSQTSGRSYNEQFF.

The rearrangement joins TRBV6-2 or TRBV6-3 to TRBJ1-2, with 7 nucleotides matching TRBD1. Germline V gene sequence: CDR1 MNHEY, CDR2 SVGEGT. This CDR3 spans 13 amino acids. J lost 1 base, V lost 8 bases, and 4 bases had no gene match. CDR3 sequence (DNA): TGTGCCAGCGGGACAGTCGATAACTATGGCTACACCTTC. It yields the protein CASGTVDNYGYTF.

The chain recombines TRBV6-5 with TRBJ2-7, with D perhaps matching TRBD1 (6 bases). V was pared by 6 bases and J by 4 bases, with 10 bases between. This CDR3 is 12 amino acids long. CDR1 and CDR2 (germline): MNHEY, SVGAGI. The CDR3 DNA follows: TGTGCCAGCAGCCCGACAGGTTACGAGCAGTACTTC. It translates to CASSPTGYEQYF.

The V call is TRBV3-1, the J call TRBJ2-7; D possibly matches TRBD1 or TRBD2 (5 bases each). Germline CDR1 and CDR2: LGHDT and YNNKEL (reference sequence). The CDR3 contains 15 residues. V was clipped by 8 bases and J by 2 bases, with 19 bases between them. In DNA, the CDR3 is TGTGCCAGCGGGAGAGGGGCAGGGCGGACCTACGAGCAGTACTTC. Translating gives CASGRGAGRTYEQYF.

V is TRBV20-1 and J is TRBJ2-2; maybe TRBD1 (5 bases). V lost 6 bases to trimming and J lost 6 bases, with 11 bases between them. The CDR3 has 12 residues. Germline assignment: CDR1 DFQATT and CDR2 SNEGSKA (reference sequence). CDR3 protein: CSALGPAGELFF. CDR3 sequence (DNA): TGCAGTGCCTTGGGGCCAGCCGGGGAGCTGTTTTTT.

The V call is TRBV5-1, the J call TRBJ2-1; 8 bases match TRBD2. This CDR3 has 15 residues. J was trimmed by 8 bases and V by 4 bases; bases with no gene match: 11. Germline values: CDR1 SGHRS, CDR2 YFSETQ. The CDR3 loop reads CASSHGGAPRDEQFF. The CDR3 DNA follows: TGCGCCAGCAGCCACGGGGGGGCTCCCAGAGATGAGCAGTTCTTC. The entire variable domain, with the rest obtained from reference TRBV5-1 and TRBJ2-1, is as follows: KAGVTQTPRYLIKTRGQQVTLSCSPISGHRSVSWYQQTPGQGLQFLFEYFSETQRNKGNFPGRFSGRQFSNSRSEMNVSTLELGDSALYLCASSHGGAPRDEQFFGPGTRLTVL.

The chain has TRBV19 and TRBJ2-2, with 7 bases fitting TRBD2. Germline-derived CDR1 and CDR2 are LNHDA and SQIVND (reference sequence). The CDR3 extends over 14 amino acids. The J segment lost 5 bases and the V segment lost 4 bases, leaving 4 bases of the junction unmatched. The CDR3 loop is CASSRASGTGELFF. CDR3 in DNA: TGTGCCAGTAGTAGGGCTAGCGGAACCGGGGAGCTGTTTTTT.

The CDR3 DNA reads as TGTGCCAGCAGTTACCGTGGCAGGTTAACTGAAGCTTTCTTT. Its translation is CASSYRGRLTEAFF. This chain links TRBV6-2 or TRBV6-3 with TRBJ1-1; the D is unclear. Germline CDR1 and CDR2: MNHEY and SVGEGT. The CDR3 extends over 14 amino acids. The V gene lost 2 bases and the J gene lost 5 bases, with 12 bases spanning the gap.

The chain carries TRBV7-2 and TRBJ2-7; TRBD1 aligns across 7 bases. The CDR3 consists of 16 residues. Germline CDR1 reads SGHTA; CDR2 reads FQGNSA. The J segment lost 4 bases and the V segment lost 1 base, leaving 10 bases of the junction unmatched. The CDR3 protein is CASSLDPRDSLYEQYF. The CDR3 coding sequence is TGTGCCAGCAGCTTAGATCCTCGGGACAGCCTATACGAGCAGTACTTC.

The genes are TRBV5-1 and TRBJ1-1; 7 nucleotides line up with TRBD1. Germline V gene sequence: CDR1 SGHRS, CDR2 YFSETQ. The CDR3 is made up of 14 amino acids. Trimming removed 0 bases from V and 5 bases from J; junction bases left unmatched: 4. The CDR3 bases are TGCGCCAGCAGCTTGGGCCAGGGGGTTACTGAAGCTTTCTTT. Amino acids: CASSLGQGVTEAFF.

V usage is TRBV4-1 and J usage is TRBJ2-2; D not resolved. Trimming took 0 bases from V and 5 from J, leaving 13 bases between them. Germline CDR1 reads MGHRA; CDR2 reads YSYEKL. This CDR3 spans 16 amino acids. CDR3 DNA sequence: TGCGCCAGCAGCCAAGAGAAAAACTGGGGAACCGGGGAGCTGTTTTTT. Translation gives CASSQEKNWGTGELFF.

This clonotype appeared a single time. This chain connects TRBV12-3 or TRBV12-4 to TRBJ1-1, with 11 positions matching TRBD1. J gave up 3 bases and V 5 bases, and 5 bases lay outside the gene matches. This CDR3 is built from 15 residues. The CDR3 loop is CASSPGTGGDTEAFF. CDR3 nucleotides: TGTGCCAGCAGTCCCGGGACAGGGGGAGACACTGAAGCTTTCTTT.

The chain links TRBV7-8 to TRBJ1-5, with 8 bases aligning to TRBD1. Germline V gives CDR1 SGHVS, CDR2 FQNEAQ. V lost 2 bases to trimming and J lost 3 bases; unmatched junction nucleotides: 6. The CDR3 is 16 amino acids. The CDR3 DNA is TGTGCCAGCAGCTTATTAGCAGGGGGCCCCAATCAGCCCCAGCATTTT. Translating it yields CASSLLAGGPNQPQHF.